Listed here are 3 T cell receptor beta chains from one sample, sequenced in a study of preoperative IRX-2 immunotherapy in early breast cancer. The repertoire was sequenced with immunoSEQ multiplex PCR; TCRdb's copy has only in-frame clones and lacks some. The sample lists 40,000 to 50,000 clones; 70% to 80% were seen once. The treatment here: preoperative locoregional IRX-2 cytokine immunotherapy. The source was tumor tissue, collected after IRX-2 immunotherapy. The source is a human donor with breast cancer.

About this clone itself: One end of the junction is discordant with germline, which a read error may explain. This chain uses TRBV6-8 with TRBJ1-3, with D maybe TRBD1 (5 bases). Germline CDR1 and CDR2: MNHGY and SAAAGT. The length of the CDR3 is 12 residues. Written as DNA, the CDR3 is TGTGCCAGCACCCCTCGAGACCGGGACTATCATTTT. It encodes CASTPRDRDYHF.

This chain uses TRBV6-8 with TRBJ2-6; perhaps TRBD2 as D (6 bases). V dropped 6 bases and J dropped 2 bases, with 17 bases sitting between them. This CDR3 region has 17 residues. The V gene's germline CDR1 is MNHGY and CDR2 SAAAGT. The CDR3 spells CASRPPRSGAGANVLTF. The CDR3 DNA follows: TGTGCCAGCAGGCCCCCCCGGTCGGGGGCTGGGGCCAACGTCCTGACTTTC.

This sequence joins TRBV7-8 and TRBJ1-4, with D possibly TRBD1 on 5 matching bases. Looked up from germline, CDR1 is SGHVS and CDR2 is FQNEAQ. This CDR3 has 15 amino acids. V dropped 1 base and J dropped 9 bases, with 15 bases sitting between them. The CDR3 spells CASSLGRVEGQKLFF. CDR3 nucleotide sequence: TGTGCCAGCAGCTTAGGTCGGGTGGAGGGACAAAAACTGTTTTTT.